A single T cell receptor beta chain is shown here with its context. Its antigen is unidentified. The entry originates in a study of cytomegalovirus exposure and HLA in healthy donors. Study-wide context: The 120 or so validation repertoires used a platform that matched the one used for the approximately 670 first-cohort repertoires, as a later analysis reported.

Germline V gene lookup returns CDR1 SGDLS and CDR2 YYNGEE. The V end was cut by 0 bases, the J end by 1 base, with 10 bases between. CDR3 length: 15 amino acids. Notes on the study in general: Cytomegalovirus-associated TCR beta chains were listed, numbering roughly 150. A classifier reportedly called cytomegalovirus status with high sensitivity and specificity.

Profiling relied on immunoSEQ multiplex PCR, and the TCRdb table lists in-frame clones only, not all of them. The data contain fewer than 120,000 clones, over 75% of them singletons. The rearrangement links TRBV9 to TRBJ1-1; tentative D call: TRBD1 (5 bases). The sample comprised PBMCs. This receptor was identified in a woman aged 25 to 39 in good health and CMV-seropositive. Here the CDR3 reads CASSVAARENTEAFF. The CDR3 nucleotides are TGTGCCAGCAGCGTAGCGGCCAGGGAGAACACTGAAGCTTTCTTT.